This TCR beta chain was identified during a study of blood T cell repertoires in COVID-19. Study as a whole: The samples span acute and convalescent COVID-19 from the United States, Italy and Spain.

Per the study methods: Estimation of nucleated cell counts was performed using reference gene primer amplification. Only in-frame clones appear in the TCRdb table, and some are missing; sequencing was by immunoSEQ multiplex PCR. The D gene and trimming were derived from the DNA, and the V and J assignments and clone size from that table. This table has roughly 230,000 clones, around 83% appearing once. Trimming at V came to 7 bases and at J to 3 bases, leaving 9 bases not matched to a gene. Germline CDR1 reads MNHEY; CDR2 reads SVGAGI. CDR3 length: 14 amino acids. Material: peripheral blood. This receptor was identified in a woman in her forties or fifties with acute or convalescent COVID-19. The chain uses TRBV6-5 and TRBJ2-7, with 7 bases identical to TRBD1. The CDR3 nucleotides are TGTGCCAGCATTCCCGACAGGGCTAACTACGAGCAGTACTTC. Amino acid sequence: CASIPDRANYEQYF.